Each of the 26 T cell receptor beta chains below was sequenced from the same sample in a study of cytomegalovirus exposure and HLA in healthy donors (dated by TCRdb to the late 2010s). Library generation was performed with the immunoSEQ multiplex PCR assay. TCRdb carries this immuneACCESS record with in-frame sequences only. Its versions omit some clonotypes, under half of them owing to an unresolved V gene in the studies checked, with the rest unexplained. The sample table contains about 74,000 clones; only one count was recorded for 94% of them. The ten largest account for roughly 1.5% of the sample. The sample was PBMCs. The receptors stem from a man between 18 and 29 years old in good health and CMV-seropositive.

The chain has TRBV9 and TRBJ2-5; D is possibly TRBD1 (6 bases). The germline V and J ends were trimmed by 4 bases and 2 bases, with 18 bases remaining between them. CDR3 size: 16 residues. Germline V CDR1 and CDR2: SGDLS, YYNGEE. This CDR3 is CASSQQGTGIQETQYF. DNA of the CDR3: TGTGCCAGCAGCCAACAGGGAACGGGGATACAAGAGACCCAGTACTTC.

The V gene is TRBV10-3, the J gene TRBJ2-7; 8 nucleotides agree with TRBD2. J lost 3 bases, V lost 2 bases, and 15 bases had no gene match. The CDR3 has 18 amino acids. Per the germline V gene, CDR1 is ENHRY and CDR2 is SYGVKD. CDR3 protein: CAISETDSGKQGLYEQYF. Here the CDR3 DNA reads TGTGCCATCAGTGAGACGGATAGCGGGAAACAGGGCCTCTACGAGCAGTACTTC.

V usage is TRBV28 and J usage is TRBJ1-1, with TRBD1 as a possible D gene (5 bases). This CDR3 is built from 14 residues. Per the germline V gene, CDR1 is MDHEN and CDR2 is SYDVKM. V was pared by 3 bases and J by 3 bases, with 11 bases between. CDR3 in DNA: TGTGCCAGCAGTTTCGGGGGGGGGTACACTGAAGCTTTCTTT. Translation: CASSFGGGYTEAFF. Full variable domain (outside the CDR3, taken from reference TRBV28 and TRBJ1-1): DVKVTQSSRYLVKRTGEKVFLECVQDMDHENMFWYRQDPGLGLRLIYFSYDVKMKEKGDIPEGYSVSREKKERFSLILESASTNQTSMYLCASSFGGGYTEAFFGQGTRLTVV.

This clone came up once. The J gene is TRBJ2-3, the V gene TRBV30; the D is unclear. V was clipped by 2 bases and J by 0 bases, with 15 bases between them. The CDR3 spans 16 residues. Germline CDR1 GTSNPN, CDR2 SVGIG (reference sequence). The CDR3 bases are TGTGCCTGGAGTCCCCCCCACAGAACTAGCACAGATACGCAGTATTTT. Amino acids: CAWSPPHRTSTDTQYF.

The genes are TRBV13 and TRBJ2-3; 10 nucleotides match TRBD1. The V segment lost 5 bases and the J segment 3 bases; nucleotides outside the gene matches: 14. The V gene's germline CDR1 is PRHDT and CDR2 FYEKMQ (reference sequence). CDR3 length: 18 amino acids. The CDR3 sequence: CASSPKMGQGIGTDTQYF. The DNA of the CDR3 is TGTGCCAGCAGCCCCAAGATGGGACAGGGGATTGGAACAGATACGCAGTATTTT.

V gene TRBV2 combines with J gene TRBJ2-1, with 10 positions matching TRBD2. This CDR3 is built from 14 residues. Looked up from germline, CDR1 is SNHLY and CDR2 is FYNNEI. V gave up 8 bases and J gave up 10 bases; unmatched junction bases: 11. The CDR3 is CASLRTSGYGEQFF. The CDR3 DNA is TGTGCCAGCTTAAGGACTAGCGGTTATGGCGAGCAGTTCTTC.

The chain joins TRBV19 to TRBJ1-1; possible D gene TRBD1, 6 bases. This CDR3 has 13 residues. Trimming left V 9 bases short and J 1 base short, with 12 bases between. Germline V gives CDR1 LNHDA, CDR2 SQIVND (reference sequence). CDR3 nucleotides: TGTGCCAGCGGACAGCTTGAGAACACTGAAGCTTTCTTT. Translated, it gives CASGQLENTEAFF.

The chain uses TRBV10-2 and TRBJ2-6; tentatively, D is TRBD2 (5 bases). From germline, CDR1 is WSHSY and CDR2 SAAADI. CDR3 size: 18 residues. V lost 3 bases to trimming and J lost 0 bases, with 15 bases between them. In DNA, the CDR3 is TGCGCCAGCAGTGATTCGGAGGTCCCAATCTCTGGGGCCAACGTCCTGACTTTC. This translates into CASSDSEVPISGANVLTF.

Written as DNA, the CDR3 is TGTGCCAGCGTCACAGGGTACGCCGGAAACACCATATATTTT. Translated, it gives CASVTGYAGNTIYF. The chain carries TRBV28 and TRBJ1-3; a weak D match, TRBD1 (6 bases). The CDR3 loop spans 14 amino acids. Germline V gene sequence: CDR1 MDHEN, CDR2 SYDVKM. Trimming stripped 8 bases from V and 4 bases from J, with 15 bases between. The entire variable domain, with the rest obtained from reference TRBV28 and TRBJ1-3, is as follows: DVKVTQSSRYLVKRTGEKVFLECVQDMDHENMFWYRQDPGLGLRLIYFSYDVKMKEKGDIPEGYSVSREKKERFSLILESASTNQTSMYLCASVTGYAGNTIYFGEGSWLTVV.

This sequence joins TRBV28 and TRBJ2-3; 8 positions agree with TRBD2. This CDR3 region has 15 residues. V gave up 1 base and J gave up 5 bases; unmatched junction bases: 5. Germline CDR1 is MDHEN and CDR2 is SYDVKM. The CDR3 region is CASSLLAGGGDTQYF. The CDR3 DNA reads TGTGCCAGCAGTTTATTGGCGGGAGGAGGAGATACGCAGTATTTT.

This chain joins TRBV5-1 and TRBJ2-7, with 8 positions matching TRBD2. CDR3 length equals 17 residues. Germline V gene data show CDR1 as SGHRS and CDR2 as YFSETQ. The J segment lost 0 bases and the V segment lost 0 bases, leaving 8 bases of the junction unmatched. The CDR3 DNA reads as TGCGCCAGCAGCTTGGGACCTCCGGGGGGGGCCTCCTACGAGCAGTACTTC. It translates to CASSLGPPGGASYEQYF.

This clone has a handful of counts. This chain joins TRBV5-1 and TRBJ2-5, with 10 bases matching TRBD2. The CDR3 loop spans 17 amino acids. The germline V gene has CDR1 SGHRS and CDR2 YFSETQ. V shed 2 bases and J 0 bases; nucleotides not matched to a gene: 7. The chain's CDR3 is CASSFGLAGVYQETQYF. CDR3 DNA sequence: TGCGCCAGCAGCTTTGGTCTAGCGGGAGTTTACCAAGAGACCCAGTACTTC.

In regard to this clone: The junction departs from germline at one end; a sequencing error may be responsible. The rearrangement links TRBV27 to TRBJ1-5; D may be TRBD1 (6 bases). This CDR3 is 15 amino acids long. Germline lookup yields CDR1 MNHEY and CDR2 SMNVEV (reference sequence). The CDR3 spells CVSKPLYRGNQPQHF. CDR3 bases: TGTGTCAGCAAGCCGTTATACAGGGGCAATCAGCCCCAGCATTTT.

This clone was picked up one time. This chain links TRBV4-1 with TRBJ1-4; 7 nucleotides match TRBD1. Germline values: CDR1 MGHRA, CDR2 YSYEKL. The CDR3 runs 16 residues. The junction had 10 bases not matched to a gene; V was cut back by 1 base and J by 8 bases. The DNA of the CDR3 is TGCGCCAGCAGCCAAGGCAGGGGGGTGGTGGAAGAAAAACTGTTTTTT. It encodes CASSQGRGVVEEKLFF.

The genes are TRBV2 and TRBJ2-2; D is undetermined. Trimming removed 4 bases at V and 5 bases at J, with 8 bases between. The CDR3 runs to 13 residues. Germline CDR1 reads SNHLY; CDR2 reads FYNNEI. The CDR3 is CASSASGTGELFF. Written as DNA, the CDR3 is TGTGCCAGCAGTGCTTCCGGTACCGGGGAGCTGTTTTTT.

This clone was counted once. J is TRBJ1-2 and V is TRBV28, with D possibly being TRBD1 (5 bases). The V gene's germline CDR1 is MDHEN and CDR2 SYDVKM. Trimming pared 6 bases from V and 0 bases from J, leaving 14 bases between. The CDR3 has 15 amino acids. The CDR3, as DNA: TGTGCCAGCAGGATAGCAGGGCCAGCTAACTATGGCTACACCTTC. Translation gives CASRIAGPANYGYTF.

In nucleotides, the CDR3 is TGCAGTGCTGGGGGGATCACTGAAGCTTTCTTT. Amino acids: CSAGGITEAFF. This chain connects TRBV20-1 to TRBJ1-1; perhaps TRBD1 as D (5 bases). The CDR3 is 11 amino acids. The V gene's germline CDR1 is DFQATT and CDR2 SNEGSKA (reference sequence). Trimming took off 5 bases at V and 4 bases at J, with 8 bases between the two ends.

V usage is TRBV4-1 and J usage is TRBJ1-4; 9 bases map to TRBD1. The germline V gene encodes CDR1 MGHRA and CDR2 YSYEKL. The V gene end was trimmed by 3 bases and the J gene end by 10 bases; junction bases not matched to a gene: 9. The CDR3 runs to 15 residues. CDR3 amino acids: CASSHGRTGEGKLFF. CDR3 in DNA: TGCGCCAGCAGCCACGGTCGGACAGGGGAGGGAAAACTGTTTTTT.

The rearrangement uses TRBV28 and TRBJ2-1, with TRBD2 matching 10 bases. Germline loops: CDR1 MDHEN, CDR2 SYDVKM. Germline trimming cut 6 bases from V and 2 bases from J; bases unmatched to any gene: 4. This CDR3 is built from 15 residues. This CDR3 is CASSPTSGTYNEQFF. CDR3 nucleotide sequence: TGTGCCAGCAGCCCAACTAGCGGGACCTACAATGAGCAGTTCTTC.

This clone was seen a single time. The V gene is TRBV18, the J gene TRBJ1-1; D remains unclear. CDR1 and CDR2 from the germline V gene are KGHSH and LQKENI. This CDR3 comprises 16 residues. V gave up 2 bases and J gave up 0 bases, with 13 bases separating them. This CDR3 is CASSPTHLGVNTEAFF. The DNA for the CDR3 is TGTGCCAGCTCACCAACCCATCTCGGGGTGAACACTGAAGCTTTCTTT.

In its sample, this clone was seen once. CDR3 DNA: TGCGCCAGCAGCCAAGAACCGGGAGTGGCCACTGAAGCTTTCTTT. Amino acids: CASSQEPGVATEAFF. The chain links TRBV4-1 to TRBJ1-1, with no clear D. V shed 0 bases and J shed 4 bases, with 12 bases lying between them. The CDR3 is made up of 15 amino acids. Germline lookup yields CDR1 MGHRA and CDR2 YSYEKL.

This chain joins TRBV21-1 and TRBJ1-2; no DNA check was done on the table's D call, TRBD1. TRBV21-1 is shown as a pseudogene. The CDR3 runs 15 residues. DNA for the CDR3: TGTGCCAGCAGCAAAGGTACCAGGGCCAACTATGGCTACACCTTC. Translating it yields CASSKGTRANYGYTF.

This chain uses TRBV5-1 with TRBJ2-3, with 8 bases that match TRBD2. The CDR3 consists of 16 residues. The V gene end was trimmed by 4 bases and the J gene end by 1 base; junction bases not matched to a gene: 8. CDR1 is SGHRS, CDR2 YFSETQ, per germline. CDR3 DNA sequence: TGCGCCAGCAGCCCGGCGCGGGGGGACCGCACAGATACGCAGTATTTT. Amino acids: CASSPARGDRTDTQYF.

The chain has TRBV5-1 and TRBJ2-1, with TRBD1 matching over 9 bases. The CDR3 spans 14 residues. The germline CDR1 and CDR2 sequences are SGHRS and YFSETQ. Losses at the gene ends were 2 bases for V and 7 bases for J; bases not matched to a gene: 4. CDR3 DNA: TGCGCCAGCAGCTTCCCAGACAGGGGGAATGAGCAGTTCTTC. Amino acid sequence: CASSFPDRGNEQFF.

The chain uses TRBV6-1 and TRBJ1-4; tentatively, D is TRBD1 (5 bases). Looked up from germline, CDR1 is MNHNS and CDR2 is SASEGT. CDR3 size: 13 residues. V shed 10 bases and J shed 6 bases, with 15 bases lying between them. CDR3 in amino acids: CATQQEPYEKLFF. The CDR3 coding sequence is TGTGCCACTCAACAGGAGCCCTATGAAAAACTGTTTTTT.

The chain recombines TRBV28 with TRBJ1-4; possibly TRBD1 for D (6 bases). The CDR3 covers 15 residues. V dropped 4 bases and J dropped 0 bases, with 9 bases sitting between them. Germline-derived CDR1 and CDR2 are MDHEN and SYDVKM. This CDR3 reads CASSSDSATNEKLFF. The CDR3 coding sequence is TGTGCCAGCAGTTCGGACAGCGCAACTAATGAAAAACTGTTTTTT.